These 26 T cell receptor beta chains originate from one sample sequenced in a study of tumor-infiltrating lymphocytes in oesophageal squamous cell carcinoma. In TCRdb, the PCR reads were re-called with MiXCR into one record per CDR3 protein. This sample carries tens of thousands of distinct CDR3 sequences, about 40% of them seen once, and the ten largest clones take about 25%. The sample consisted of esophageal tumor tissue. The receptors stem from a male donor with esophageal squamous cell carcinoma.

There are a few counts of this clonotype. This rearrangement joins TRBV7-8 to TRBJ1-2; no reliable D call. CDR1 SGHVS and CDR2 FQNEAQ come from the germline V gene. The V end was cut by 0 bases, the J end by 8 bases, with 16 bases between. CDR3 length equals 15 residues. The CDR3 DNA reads TGTGCCAGCAGCTTAGCGAAGGGCGAAAACACGGGCTACACCTTC. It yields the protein CASSLAKGENTGYTF.

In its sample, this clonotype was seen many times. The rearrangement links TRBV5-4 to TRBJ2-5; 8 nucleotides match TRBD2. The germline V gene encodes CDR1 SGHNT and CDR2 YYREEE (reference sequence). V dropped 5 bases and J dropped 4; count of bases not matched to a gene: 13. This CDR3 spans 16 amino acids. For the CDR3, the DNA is TGTGCCAGCAGGTCGGGGCGGGCTAGCGGGCCAGAGACCCAGTACTTC. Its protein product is CASRSGRASGPETQYF. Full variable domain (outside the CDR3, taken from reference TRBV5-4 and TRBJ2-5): ETGVTQSPTHLIKTRGQQVTLRCSSQSGHNTVSWYQQALGQGPQFIFQYYREEENGRGNFPPRFSGLQFPNYSSELNVNALELDDSALYLCASRSGRASGPETQYFGPGTRLLVL.

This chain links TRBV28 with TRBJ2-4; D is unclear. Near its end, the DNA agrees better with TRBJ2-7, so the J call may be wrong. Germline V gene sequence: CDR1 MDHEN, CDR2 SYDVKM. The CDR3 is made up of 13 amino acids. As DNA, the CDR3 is TGTGCCAGCAGTGTTTGGGGTTACCACGAGCAGTACTTC. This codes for CASSVWGYHEQYF.

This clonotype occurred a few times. The CDR3: CASSGTQGTGELFF. In DNA, the CDR3 is TGTGCCAGTAGTGGGACCCAGGGAACCGGGGAGCTGTTTTTT. The chain combines TRBV19 with TRBJ2-2; D is tentatively TRBD1 or TRBD2 (5 bases each). The CDR3 spans 14 residues. Between the trimmed V and J ends, which lost 5 bases and 5 bases, there was a span of 12 bases. Germline CDR1 LNHDA, CDR2 SQIVND (reference sequence).

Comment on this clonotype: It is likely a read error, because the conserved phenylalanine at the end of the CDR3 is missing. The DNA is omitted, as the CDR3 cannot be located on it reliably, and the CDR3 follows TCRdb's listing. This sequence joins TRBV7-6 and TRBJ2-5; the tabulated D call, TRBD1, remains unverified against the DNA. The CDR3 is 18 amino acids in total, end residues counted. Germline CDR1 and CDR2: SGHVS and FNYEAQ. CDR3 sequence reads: CASSLDFLSGTEGYTFGS.

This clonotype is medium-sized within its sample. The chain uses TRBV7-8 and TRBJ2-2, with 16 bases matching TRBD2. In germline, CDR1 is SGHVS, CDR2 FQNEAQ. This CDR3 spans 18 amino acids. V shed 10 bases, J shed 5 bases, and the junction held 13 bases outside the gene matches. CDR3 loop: CAIPGGLAGGPYTGELFF. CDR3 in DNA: TGTGCCATCCCAGGGGGACTAGCGGGGGGGCCGTATACCGGGGAGCTGTTTTTT.

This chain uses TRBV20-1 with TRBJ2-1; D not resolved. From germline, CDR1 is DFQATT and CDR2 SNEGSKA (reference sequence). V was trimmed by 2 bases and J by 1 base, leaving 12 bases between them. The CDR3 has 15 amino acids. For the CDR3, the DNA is TGCAGTGCTAGAACCCCCTGGGCTTCCTACAATGAGCAGTTCTTC. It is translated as CSARTPWASYNEQFF.

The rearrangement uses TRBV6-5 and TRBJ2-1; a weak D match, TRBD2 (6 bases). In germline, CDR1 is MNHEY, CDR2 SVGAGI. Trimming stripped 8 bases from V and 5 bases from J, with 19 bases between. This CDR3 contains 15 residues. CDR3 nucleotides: TGTGCCAGCCGTTCTCCCGGACTAACGAACAATGAGCAGTTCTTC. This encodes CASRSPGLTNNEQFF.

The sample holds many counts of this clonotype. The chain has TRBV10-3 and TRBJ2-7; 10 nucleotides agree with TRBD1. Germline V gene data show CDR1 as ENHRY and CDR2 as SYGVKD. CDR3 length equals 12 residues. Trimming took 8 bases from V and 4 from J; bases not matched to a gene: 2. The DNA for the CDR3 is TGTGCCATCGGACAGGGGGGGTACGAGCAGTACTTC. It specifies CAIGQGGYEQYF.

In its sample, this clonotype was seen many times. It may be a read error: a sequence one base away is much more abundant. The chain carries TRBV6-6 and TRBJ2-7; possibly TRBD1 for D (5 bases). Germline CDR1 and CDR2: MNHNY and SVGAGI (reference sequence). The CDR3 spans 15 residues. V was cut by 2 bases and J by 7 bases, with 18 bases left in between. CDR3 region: CASSYRGARYNEQYF. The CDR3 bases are TGTGCCAGCAGTTACAGGGGTGCGAGGTACAATGAGCAGTACTTC.

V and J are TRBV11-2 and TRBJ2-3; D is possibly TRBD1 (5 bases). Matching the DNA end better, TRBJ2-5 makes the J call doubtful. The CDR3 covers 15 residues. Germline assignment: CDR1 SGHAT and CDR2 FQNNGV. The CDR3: CASSSQGFQLETQYF. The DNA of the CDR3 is TGTGCCAGCAGCTCTCAGGGTTTTCAACTAGAGACCCAGTACTTC.

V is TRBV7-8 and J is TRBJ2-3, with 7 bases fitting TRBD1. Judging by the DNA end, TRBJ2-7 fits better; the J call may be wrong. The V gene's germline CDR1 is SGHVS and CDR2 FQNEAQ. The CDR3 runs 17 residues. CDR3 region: CASSLAPTGRWYYEQYF. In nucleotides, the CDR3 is TGTGCCAGCAGCTTAGCGCCGACAGGGAGATGGTACTACGAGCAGTACTTC.

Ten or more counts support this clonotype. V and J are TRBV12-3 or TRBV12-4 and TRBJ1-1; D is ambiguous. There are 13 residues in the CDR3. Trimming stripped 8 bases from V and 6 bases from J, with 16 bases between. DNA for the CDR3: TGTGCCAGCGGCGTTGAGTTTTACCCTGAAGCTTTCTTT. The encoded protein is CASGVEFYPEAFF.

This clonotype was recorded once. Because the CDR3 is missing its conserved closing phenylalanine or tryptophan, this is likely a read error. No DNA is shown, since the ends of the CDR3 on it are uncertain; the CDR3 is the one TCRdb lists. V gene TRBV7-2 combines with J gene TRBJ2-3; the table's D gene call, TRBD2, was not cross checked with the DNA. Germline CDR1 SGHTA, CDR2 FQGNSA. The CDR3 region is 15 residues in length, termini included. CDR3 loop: CASSSLAGYEQYFGP.

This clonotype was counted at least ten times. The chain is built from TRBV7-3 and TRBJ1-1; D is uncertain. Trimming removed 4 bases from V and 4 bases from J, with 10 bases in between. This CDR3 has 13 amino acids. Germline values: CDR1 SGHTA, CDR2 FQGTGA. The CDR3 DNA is TGTGCCAGCAGCTCCAGGCCAACCACTGAAGCTTTCTTT. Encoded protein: CASSSRPTTEAFF.

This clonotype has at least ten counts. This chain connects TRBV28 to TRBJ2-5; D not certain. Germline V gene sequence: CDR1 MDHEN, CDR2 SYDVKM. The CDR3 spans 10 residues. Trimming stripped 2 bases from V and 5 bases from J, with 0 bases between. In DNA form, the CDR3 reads TGTGCCAGCAGTTTAGAGACCCAGTACTTC. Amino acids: CASSLETQYF. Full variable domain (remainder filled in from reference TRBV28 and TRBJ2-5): DVKVTQSSRYLVKRTGEKVFLECVQDMDHENMFWYRQDPGLGLRLIYFSYDVKMKEKGDIPEGYSVSREKKERFSLILESASTNQTSMYLCASSLETQYFGPGTRLLVL.

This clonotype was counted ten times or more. The CDR3 nucleotides read TGCGCCAGCGCCCTGGGGGGGGAGTACACTGAAGCTTTCTTT. Translated: CASALGGEYTEAFF. This sequence joins TRBV5-1 and TRBJ1-1; tentatively, D is TRBD1 (5 bases). V dropped 7 bases and J dropped 3 bases, with 16 bases sitting between them. CDR3 length: 14 residues. The germline V gene has CDR1 SGHRS and CDR2 YFSETQ.

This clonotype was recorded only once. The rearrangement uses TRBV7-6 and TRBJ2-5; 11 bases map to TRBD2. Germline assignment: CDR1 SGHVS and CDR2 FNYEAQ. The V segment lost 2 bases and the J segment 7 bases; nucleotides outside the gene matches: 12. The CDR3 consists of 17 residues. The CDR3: CASSLSISGGASGTQYF. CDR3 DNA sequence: TGTGCCAGCAGCTTATCAATTAGCGGGGGGGCGTCGGGGACCCAGTACTTC. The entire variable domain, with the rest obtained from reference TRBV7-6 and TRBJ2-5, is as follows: GAGVSQSPRYKVTKRGQDVALRCDPISGHVSLYWYRQALGQGPEFLTYFNYEAQQDKSGLPNDRFSAERPEGSISTLTIQRTEQRDSAMYRCASSLSISGGASGTQYFGPGTRLLVL.

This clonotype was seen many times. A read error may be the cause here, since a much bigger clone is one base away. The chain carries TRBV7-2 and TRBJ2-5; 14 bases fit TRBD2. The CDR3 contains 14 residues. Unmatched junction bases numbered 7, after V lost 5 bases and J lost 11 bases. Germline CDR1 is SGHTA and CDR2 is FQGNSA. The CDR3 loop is CASSPGLAGGKQYF. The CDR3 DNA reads TGTGCCAGCAGCCCTGGACTAGCGGGGGGAAAGCAGTACTTC.

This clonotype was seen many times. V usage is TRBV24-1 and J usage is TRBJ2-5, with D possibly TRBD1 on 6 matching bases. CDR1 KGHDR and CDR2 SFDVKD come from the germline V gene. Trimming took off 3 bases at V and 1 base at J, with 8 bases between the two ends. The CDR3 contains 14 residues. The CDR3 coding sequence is TGTGCCACCAGTGATCAGGGGACCCAAGAGACCCAGTACTTC. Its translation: CATSDQGTQETQYF.

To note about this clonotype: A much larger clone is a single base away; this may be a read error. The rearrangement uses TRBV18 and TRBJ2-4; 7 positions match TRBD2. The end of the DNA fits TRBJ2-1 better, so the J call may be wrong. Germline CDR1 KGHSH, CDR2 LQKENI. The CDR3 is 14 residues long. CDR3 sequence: CASSPPSGQETQFF. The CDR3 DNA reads TGTGCCAGCTCACCCCCTAGCGGTCAAGAGACCCAGTTCTTC.

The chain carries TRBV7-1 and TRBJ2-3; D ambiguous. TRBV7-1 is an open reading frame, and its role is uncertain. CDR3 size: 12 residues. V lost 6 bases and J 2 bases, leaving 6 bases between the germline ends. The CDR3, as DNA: TGTGCCAGCAGGCGGATCACAGATACGCAGTATTTT. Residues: CASRRITDTQYF.

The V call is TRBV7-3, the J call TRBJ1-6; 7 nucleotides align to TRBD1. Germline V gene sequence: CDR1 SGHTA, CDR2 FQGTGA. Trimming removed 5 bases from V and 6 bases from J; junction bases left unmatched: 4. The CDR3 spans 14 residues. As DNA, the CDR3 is TGTGCCAGCAGCGTACAGGGGTTTAATTCACCCCTCCACTTT. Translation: CASSVQGFNSPLHF.

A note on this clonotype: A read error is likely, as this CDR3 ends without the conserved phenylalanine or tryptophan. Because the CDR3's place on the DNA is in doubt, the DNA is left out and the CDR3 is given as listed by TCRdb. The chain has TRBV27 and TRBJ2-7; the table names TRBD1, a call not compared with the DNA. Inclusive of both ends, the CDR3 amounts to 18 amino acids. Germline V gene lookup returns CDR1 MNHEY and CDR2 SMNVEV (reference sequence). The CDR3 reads CASSLDRAGGYYGYTFGS.

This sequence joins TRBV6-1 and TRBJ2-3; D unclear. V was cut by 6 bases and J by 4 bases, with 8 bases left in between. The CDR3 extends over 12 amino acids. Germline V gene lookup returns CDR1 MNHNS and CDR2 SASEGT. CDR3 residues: CASSSPSDTQYF. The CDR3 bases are TGTGCCAGCAGCTCCCCGTCAGATACGCAGTATTTT.

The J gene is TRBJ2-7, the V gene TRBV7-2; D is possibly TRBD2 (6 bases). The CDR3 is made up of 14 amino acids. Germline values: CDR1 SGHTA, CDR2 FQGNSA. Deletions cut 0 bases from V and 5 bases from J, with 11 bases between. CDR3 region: CASSLAGGPHEQYF. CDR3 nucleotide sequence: TGTGCCAGCAGCTTAGCGGGAGGTCCCCACGAGCAGTACTTC.